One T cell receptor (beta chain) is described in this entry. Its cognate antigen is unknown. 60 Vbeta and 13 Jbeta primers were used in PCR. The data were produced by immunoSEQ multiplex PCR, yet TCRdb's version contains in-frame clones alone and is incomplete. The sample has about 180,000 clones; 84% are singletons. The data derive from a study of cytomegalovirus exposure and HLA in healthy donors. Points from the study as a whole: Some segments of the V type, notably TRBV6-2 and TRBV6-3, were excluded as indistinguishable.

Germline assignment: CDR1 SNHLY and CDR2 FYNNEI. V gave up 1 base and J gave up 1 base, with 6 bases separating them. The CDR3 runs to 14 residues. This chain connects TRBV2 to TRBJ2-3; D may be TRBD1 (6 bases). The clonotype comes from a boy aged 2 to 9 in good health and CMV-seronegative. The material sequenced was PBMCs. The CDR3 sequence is CASSEEGGTDTQYF. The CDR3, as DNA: TGTGCCAGCAGTGAAGAGGGGGGCACAGATACGCAGTATTTT.